This record concerns one TCR beta chain sequence. This clone was detected many times. Its antigen is not yet known. Base qualities are not provided; no much larger clone lies one nucleotide away. The entry originates in a study of metastatic and nonmetastatic thyroid tumors (dated by TCRdb to 2018 to 2020). A note on the overall study: Repertoires from peripheral blood and from tumor or nodule tissue samples of malignant and benign thyroid patients were compared.

The library was built by means of PCR. Sequencing was performed on an Illumina HiSeq 4000. High-throughput sequencing was used to profile the TCR beta-chain CDR3 region of each patient. The authors' pipeline ran thus. A classifier to discriminate distant-metastatic papillary thyroid cancer patients was built from CDR3 differences across clinicopathological groups. The Shannon index was used to measure repertoire diversity, and the Morisita-Horn index was used to measure how similar tumor and blood repertoires were. TCRdb applied fastp at Q25 and MiXCR to the public reads, then kept only in-frame beta chains. The V and J calls were not made by the authors but by TCRdb's processing. The table for this sample lists some 18,000 clones; about 20% of them were counted only once. The top ten hold more than 9% of the sample. The CDR3 has 17 amino acids, counting the end cysteine and phenylalanine. Just the 51-base CDR3 DNA is kept, in frame starting at base 1. V loses 0 bases, J loses 4 bases, and the germline ends lie 16 bases apart. Taken from the germline V gene (reference sequence), the CDR1 and CDR2 loops are SGHKS and YYEKEE.

The full study reports these points: In both blood and tumor samples, TCR beta diversity was reported to be significantly higher in malignant tumors than in benign nodules.

Before undergoing thyroid surgery, none of the patients had been given any kind of treatment. Patient clinical samples collected from about 2012 to 2018 were retrospectively analysed using T-cell receptor beta sequencing. This TCR derives from a male donor with papillary thyroid cancer or a benign thyroid nodule (not recorded which). Some clones in this sample may be carry-over from other donors' samples. The rearranged segments are TRBV5-5 and TRBJ1-4; confidence is insufficient to name the D gene. The sample consisted of tumor tissue. The DNA is as follows: TGTGCCAGCAGCTTGGTGTTATGGCACAGCGTTAATGAAAAACTGTTTTTT. Its product reads: CASSLVLWHSVNEKLFF.